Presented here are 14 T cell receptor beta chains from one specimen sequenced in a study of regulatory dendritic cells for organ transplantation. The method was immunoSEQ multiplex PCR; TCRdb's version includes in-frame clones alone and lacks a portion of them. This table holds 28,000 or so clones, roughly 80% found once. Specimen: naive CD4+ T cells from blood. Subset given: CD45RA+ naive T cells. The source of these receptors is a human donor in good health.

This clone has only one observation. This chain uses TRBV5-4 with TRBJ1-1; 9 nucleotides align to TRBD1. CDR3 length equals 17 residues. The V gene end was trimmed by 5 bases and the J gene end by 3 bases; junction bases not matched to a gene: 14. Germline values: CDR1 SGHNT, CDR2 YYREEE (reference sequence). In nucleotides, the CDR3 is TGTGCCAGCAGATTAACAGGGGGCGCGGGAGCTGACACTGAAGCTTTCTTT. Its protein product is CASRLTGGAGADTEAFF.

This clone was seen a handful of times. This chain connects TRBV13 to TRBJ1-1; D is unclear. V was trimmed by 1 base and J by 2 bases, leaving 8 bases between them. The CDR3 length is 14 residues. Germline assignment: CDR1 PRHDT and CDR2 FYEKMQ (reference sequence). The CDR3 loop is CASSLVARNTEAFF. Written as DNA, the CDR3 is TGTGCCAGCAGCTTAGTGGCAAGAAACACTGAAGCTTTCTTT.

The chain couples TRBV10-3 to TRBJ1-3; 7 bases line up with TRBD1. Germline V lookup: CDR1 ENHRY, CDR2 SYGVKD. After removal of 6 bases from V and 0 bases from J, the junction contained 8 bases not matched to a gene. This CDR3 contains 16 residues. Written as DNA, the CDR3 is TGTGCCATCAGGGGTACAGGGGACTTCTCTGGAAACACCATATATTTT. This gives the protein CAIRGTGDFSGNTIYF.

The CDR3 DNA follows: TGTGCCAGCATCCAGGGACTAGCGTTCTACAATGAGCAGTTCTTC. Translation gives CASIQGLAFYNEQFF. The chain recombines TRBV6-1 with TRBJ2-1; 10 nucleotides align to TRBD2. CDR3 size: 15 residues. Germline loops: CDR1 MNHNS, CDR2 SASEGT. Losses at the gene ends were 7 bases for V and 3 bases for J; bases not matched to a gene: 6.

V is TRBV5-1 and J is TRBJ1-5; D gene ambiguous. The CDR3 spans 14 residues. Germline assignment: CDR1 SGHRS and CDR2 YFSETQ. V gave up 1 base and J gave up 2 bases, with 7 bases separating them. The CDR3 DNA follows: TGCGCCAGCAGCTTGTTGCGGGGCAATCAGCCCCAGCATTTT. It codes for CASSLLRGNQPQHF.

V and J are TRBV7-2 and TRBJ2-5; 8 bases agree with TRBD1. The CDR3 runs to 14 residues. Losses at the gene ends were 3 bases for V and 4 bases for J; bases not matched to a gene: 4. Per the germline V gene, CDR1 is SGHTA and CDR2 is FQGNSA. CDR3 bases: TGTGCCAGCAGCTTCCGACAGGGGCCAGAGACCCAGTACTTC. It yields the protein CASSFRQGPETQYF.

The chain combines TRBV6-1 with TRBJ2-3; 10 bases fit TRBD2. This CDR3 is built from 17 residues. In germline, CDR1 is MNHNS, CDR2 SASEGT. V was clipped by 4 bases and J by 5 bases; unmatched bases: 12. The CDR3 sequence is CASSGEERGGRLDTQYF. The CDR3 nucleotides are TGTGCCAGCAGTGGAGAGGAGCGGGGGGGCCGATTAGATACGCAGTATTTT.

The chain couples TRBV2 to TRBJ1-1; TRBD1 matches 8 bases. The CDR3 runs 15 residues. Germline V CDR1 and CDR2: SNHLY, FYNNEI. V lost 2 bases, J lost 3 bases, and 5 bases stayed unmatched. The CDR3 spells CASSEQGAGYTEAFF. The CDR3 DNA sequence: TGTGCCAGCAGTGAACAGGGGGCTGGGTACACTGAAGCTTTCTTT.

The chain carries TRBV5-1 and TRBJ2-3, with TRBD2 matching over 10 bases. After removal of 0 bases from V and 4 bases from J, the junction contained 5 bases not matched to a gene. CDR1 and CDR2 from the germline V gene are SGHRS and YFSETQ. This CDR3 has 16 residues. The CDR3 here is CASSLGSGGAADTQYF. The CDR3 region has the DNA TGCGCCAGCAGCTTGGGGAGCGGGGGGGCCGCAGATACGCAGTATTTT.

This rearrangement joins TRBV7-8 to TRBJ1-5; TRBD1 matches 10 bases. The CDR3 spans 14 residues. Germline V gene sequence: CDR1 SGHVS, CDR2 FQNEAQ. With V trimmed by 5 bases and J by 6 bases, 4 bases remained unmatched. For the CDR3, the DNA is TGTGCCAGCAGCCCGGGACAGGGGATTCAGCCCCAGCATTTT. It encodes CASSPGQGIQPQHF.

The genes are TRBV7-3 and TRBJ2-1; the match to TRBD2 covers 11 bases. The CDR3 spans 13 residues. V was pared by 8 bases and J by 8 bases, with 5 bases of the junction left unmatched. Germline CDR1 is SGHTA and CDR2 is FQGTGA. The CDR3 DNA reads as TGTGCCAGCGGGACTAGCGGCTCATATGAGCAGTTCTTC. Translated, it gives CASGTSGSYEQFF.

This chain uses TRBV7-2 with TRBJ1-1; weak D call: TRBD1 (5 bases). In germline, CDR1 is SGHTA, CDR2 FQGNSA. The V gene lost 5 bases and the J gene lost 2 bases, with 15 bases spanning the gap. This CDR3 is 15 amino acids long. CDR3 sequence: CASSLTGELNTEAFF. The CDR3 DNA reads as TGTGCCAGCAGCCTAACGGGGGAGCTCAACACTGAAGCTTTCTTT.

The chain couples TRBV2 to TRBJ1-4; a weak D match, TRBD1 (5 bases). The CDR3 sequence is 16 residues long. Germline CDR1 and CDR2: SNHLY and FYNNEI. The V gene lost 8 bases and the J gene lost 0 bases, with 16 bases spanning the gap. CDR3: CASGGAWGATNEKLFF. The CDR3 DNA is TGTGCCAGCGGAGGGGCTTGGGGAGCAACTAATGAAAAACTGTTTTTT.

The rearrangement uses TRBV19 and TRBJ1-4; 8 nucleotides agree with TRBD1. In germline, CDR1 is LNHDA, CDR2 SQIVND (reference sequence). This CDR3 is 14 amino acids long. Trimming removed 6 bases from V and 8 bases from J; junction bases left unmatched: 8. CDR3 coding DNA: TGTGCCAGTAGGGGGACAGGAATAGACGAAAAACTGTTTTTT. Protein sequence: CASRGTGIDEKLFF.